This T cell receptor beta chain derives from a study of control samples from healthy donors and cancer patients. The method was immunoSEQ multiplex PCR; TCRdb's version includes in-frame clones alone and lacks a portion of them. The sample yields over 100,000 clones, about 89% seen once. CDR3 length: 15 residues. Germline V lookup: CDR1 MNHEY, CDR2 SVGEGT. Trimming shortened V by 4 bases and J by 9 bases, and 19 bases separated the two germline ends. This receptor was taken from a woman in her 50s in good health. J is TRBJ2-1 and V is TRBV6-2 or TRBV6-3, with D perhaps TRBD2 (5 bases). Sequencing was carried out using blood. The CDR3 DNA reads as TGTGCCAGCAGTTCCTCCGGGGTGCCCGCGGCTGAGCAGTTCTTC. Translation: CASSSSGVPAAEQFF.